This paragraph covers one T cell receptor (beta chain) sequence. There is no known antigen for this receptor. Per-base quality was not reported, and no clone a single base away is much larger than it. These data originate in a study of blood T cell repertoires in COVID-19 (dated by TCRdb to the early 2020s). General notes on the study: The collaborator samples originated in the United States, Italy and Spain and spanned the acute and convalescent phases of COVID-19. The prospective study material was composed of cDNA or gDNA derived from T cells, B-cell-depleted T cells, or PBMCs. Subjects who had been exposed to COVID-19, were actively infected with it, or had recovered from it provided the deeply sampled blood TCRbeta repertoires that made up the dataset. The repertoires were released in a freely available public database meant as a resource for research on the immune response to SARS-CoV-2. The samples were drawn from the first 160 participants of the ongoing ImmuneRACE study and from 1,254 subjects provided by 6 global collaborators. The sample metadata nearly always contained a de-identified subject ID, COVID-19 status, age in years and sex. HLA class I and class II types, where available, came from metadata supplied by the sample provider rather than from assay-based typing.

Findings and caveats that apply to the study as a whole: How much clinical and demographic metadata was included differed by source and by participant, and the metadata was provided uncurated.

The immunoSEQ Assay, a bias-controlled multiplex PCR, was used to amplify TCRbeta CDR3 regions from genomic DNA. For the original study's pipeline: Nucleated cell counts per sample were estimated from amplification of reference gene primers within the assay. To quantify the absolute abundance of each unique TCRbeta CDR3 rearrangement, sequence reads were collapsed and filtered. For each sample, productive Simpson clonality was calculated by taking the square root of Simpson's diversity index across productive rearrangements. TCRdb mirrors the immuneACCESS table, restricted to in-frame sequences. Some clones are absent from its copies; in checked studies, under half trace to an unresolved V gene, and the reason for the others is unknown. That table supplies the V and J calls and clone size; D and trimming were determined from the DNA. For this sample there are under 300,000 clones; around four fifths appear just once. The leading ten clones occupy 4% to 4.5% of the sample.

The collaborating institutions used their own protocols to collect whole blood in K2EDTA tubes. Collaborator samples were shipped for TCRbeta analysis as frozen whole blood, isolated PBMCs, or DNA extracted from either sample type. The CDR3, cysteine through phenylalanine, is 15 amino acids long. Of all the DNA, just the CDR3 is kept, 45 bases in frame from base 1. In the germline V gene, CDR1 corresponds to MNHEY and CDR2 to SVGAGI. V is shortened by 6 bases, J by 9 bases, and the region joining them spans 23 bases. The sample taken for sequencing was peripheral blood. This chain is built from TRBV6-5 and TRBJ1-2; TRBD1 is a possible D gene, resting on 6 matching bases. The sequence came from a woman aged 40 to 50 with active or convalescent COVID-19. The base sequence is TGTGCCAGCAGCCCAGCGGACAGACATCGTATGAGCTACACCTTC. Its coded protein is CASSPADRHRMSYTF.